This T cell receptor (beta chain) was retrieved from a study of Graves' ophthalmopathy and Graves' hyperthyroidism. The CDR3 spans 15 residues. With 6 bases removed from V and 1 base from J, the gap between germline ends came to 15 bases. CDR1 and CDR2 from the germline V gene are ENHRY and SYGVKD. Amplification from RNA transcripts yielded the TCR beta CDR3 regions. An initial RT-PCR round employing HTBI primers preceded a second-round multiplex PCR. TCRdb fed the multiplex PCR reads into MiXCR, producing one record per CDR3 protein. The profile shows more than 1,000,000 distinct CDR3 sequences, about 40% of them singletons.

The sequenced material came from peripheral blood or thyroid tissue (not recorded which). This receptor was obtained from an adult man with Graves' hyperthyroidism. The chain couples TRBV10-3 to TRBJ2-5; TRBD2 might be the D (5 bases). As DNA, the CDR3 is TGTGCCATCAGAGAGAGGGCAGGAGGCCAAGAGACCCAGTACTTC. Its protein product is CAIRERAGGQETQYF.